This is a list of T cell receptor beta chains from one sample in a study of OX40 agonist ivuxolimab in advanced cancers. TCRdb's copy holds only in-frame clones and misses some; the assay was immunoSEQ multiplex PCR. The sample consists of tens of thousands of clones, more than 85% of them appearing once. The starting material was CD4+ or CD8+ T cells sorted from blood, obtained in a trial of the OX40 agonist ivuxolimab. All receptors derive from an adult with an advanced solid tumor such as melanoma, head and neck, liver or kidney cancer. The conserved cysteine and the conserved F or W are not part of the CDR3 here.

TRBV10-3,AISESGQIGNTIY
TRBV11-2,ASSGRGTGANVLT
TRBV28,ASSLKVPGANVLT
TRBV21-1,ASSKARTGKTQETQY
TRBV11-1,ASSPSLGTNEKLF
TRBV6-6,ASRPGRQTDTQY
TRBV27,ASSPWGVRQAYEQY
TRBV2,ASREGDVYEQY
TRBV29-1,SVEDHPGAYEQY
TRBV6-1,ASWSLRDYGYT
TRBV4-3,ASSQELYNEQF
TRBV10-3,AISGDRGTEAF
TRBV18,ASSPIPSNQETQY
TRBV9,ASSVIGEETQY
TRBV7-3,ASSLGLRGETQY
TRBV5-1,ASSLAGQRNTEAF
TRBV5-8,ASSLMGQATNEKLF
TRBV5-1,ASSLRQATNEKLF
TRBV4-1,ASSRDRGSRFDGYT
TRBV5-5,ASSPGVPSNQPQH
TRBV25-1,ASSEQPGRDIYEQY
TRBV9,ASSATGEETQY
TRBV9,ASSVTSNTGELF
TRBV11-3,ASSPQTSGRAGEQF
TRBV30,AWRYRDRENTEAF
TRBV27,ASSLADRTYEQY
TRBV7-7,ASSSNPSSDEQF
TRBV7-3,ASSLGGQYNEQF